The next 12 T cell receptor beta chains were all read from a single sample in a study of radiotherapy plus CTLA-4 blockade in lung cancer. The protocol was immunoSEQ multiplex PCR, while the TCRdb copy is restricted to in-frame clones and leaves out a portion. The data contain approximately 50,000 clones, about three quarters of them singletons. The sequencing used peripheral blood, collected from a patient treated with radiotherapy plus ipilimumab. These receptors all stem from a human donor with non-small cell lung cancer who had a complete response to radiotherapy plus ipilimumab.

J is TRBJ2-5 and V is TRBV6-5, with D perhaps matching TRBD2 (6 bases). V was pared by 5 bases and J by 2 bases, with 12 bases between. The CDR3 length is 14 residues. From germline, CDR1 is MNHEY and CDR2 SVGAGI. CDR3 sequence: CASSIGTLQETQYF. In DNA form, the CDR3 reads TGTGCCAGCAGTATTGGGACTCTTCAAGAGACCCAGTACTTC.

This clone has more than one count but fewer than ten. In DNA, the CDR3 is TGTGCCAGCAGTTTTTCCCTAGCGGGAAACACAGATACGCAGTATTTT. Its translation: CASSFSLAGNTDTQYF. The chain uses TRBV28 and TRBJ2-3, with 9 nucleotides matching TRBD2. Germline V lookup: CDR1 MDHEN, CDR2 SYDVKM. This CDR3 comprises 16 residues. V was clipped by 3 bases and J by 2 bases; unmatched bases: 6. Full variable domain (rest looked up from reference TRBV28 and TRBJ2-3): DVKVTQSSRYLVKRTGEKVFLECVQDMDHENMFWYRQDPGLGLRLIYFSYDVKMKEKGDIPEGYSVSREKKERFSLILESASTNQTSMYLCASSFSLAGNTDTQYFGPGTRLTVL.

CDR3 loop: CATSRAGSGPSGANVLTF. Written as DNA, the CDR3 is TGTGCCACCAGCAGAGCGGGTAGCGGTCCCTCTGGGGCCAACGTCCTGACTTTC. The chain employs TRBV15 and TRBJ2-6, with a weak D call TRBD2 (6 bases). The CDR3 is 18 residues long. Trimming pared 1 base from V and 0 bases from J, leaving 13 bases between. Germline values: CDR1 LNHNV, CDR2 YYDKDF (reference sequence). Supplemented by reference TRBV15 and TRBJ2-6, the full variable domain reads DAMVIQNPRYQVTQFGKPVTLSCSQTLNHNVMYWYQQKSSQAPKLLFHYYDKDFNNEADTPDNFQSRRPNTSFCFLDIRSPGLGDTAMYLCATSRAGSGPSGANVLTFGAGSRLTVL.

V usage is TRBV7-8 and J usage is TRBJ2-7; the D is unclear. The V and J ends lost 5 bases and 2 bases respectively, with 10 bases between them. The CDR3 contains 13 residues. Germline loops: CDR1 SGHVS, CDR2 FQNEAQ. DNA of the CDR3: TGTGCCAGCAGCCCCAGGTTTGCCTACGAGCAGTACTTC. The encoded protein is CASSPRFAYEQYF.

This chain links TRBV5-6 with TRBJ2-2; D not resolved. This CDR3 has 15 amino acids. V was shortened by 0 bases and J by 4 bases, with 10 bases between the two germline ends. From germline, CDR1 is SGHDT and CDR2 YYEEEE. The chain's CDR3 is CASSLEYLVTGELFF. CDR3 nucleotides: TGTGCCAGCAGCTTGGAATATCTTGTCACCGGGGAGCTGTTTTTT.

This clone ranks as medium-sized. The V call is TRBV10-3, the J call TRBJ2-1, with 12 bases aligning to TRBD2. The germline gives CDR1 ENHRY, CDR2 SYGVKD. The CDR3 contains 15 residues. With V trimmed by 4 bases and J by 7 bases, 5 bases remained unmatched. The CDR3 protein is CAISGTSGRLNEQFF. CDR3 DNA: TGTGCCATCAGTGGTACTAGCGGGAGGCTAAATGAGCAGTTCTTC.

The chain has TRBV7-9 and TRBJ2-2, with TRBD2 identical over 11 bases. CDR1 is SEHNR, CDR2 FQNEAQ, per germline (reference sequence). The V gene end was trimmed by 6 bases and the J gene end by 3 bases; junction bases not matched to a gene: 6. The CDR3 loop spans 16 amino acids. CDR3 in amino acids: CASRPPGLADTGELFF. For the CDR3, the DNA is TGTGCCAGCAGACCACCGGGACTAGCGGACACCGGGGAGCTGTTTTTT.

The rearrangement uses TRBV7-6 and TRBJ1-6; possible D gene TRBD1, 6 bases. The CDR3 spans 15 residues. Germline CDR1 is SGHVS and CDR2 is FNYEAQ. V was trimmed by 5 bases and J by 9 bases, leaving 17 bases between them. In DNA form, the CDR3 reads TGTGCCAGCAGCCCCTCAGGGGCATACGGTTCACCCCTCCACTTT. It translates to CASSPSGAYGSPLHF.

There are a few counts of this clone. The rearrangement uses TRBV27 and TRBJ2-5; 7 nucleotides match TRBD1. V lost 6 bases and J lost 5; bases outside the gene matches: 18. Per the germline V gene, CDR1 is MNHEY and CDR2 is SMNVEV (reference sequence). This CDR3 contains 17 residues. CDR3 protein: CASSATPPVRGIETQYF. CDR3 bases: TGTGCCAGCAGCGCCACCCCCCCGGTCAGGGGGATTGAGACCCAGTACTTC.

The rearrangement joins TRBV6-5 to TRBJ1-3; D unresolved. CDR1 is MNHEY and CDR2 is SVGAGI in the germline V gene. V lost 10 bases to trimming and J lost 0 bases, with 10 bases between them. CDR3 length: 13 amino acids. The CDR3 here is CATYASSGNTIYF. The CDR3 DNA is TGTGCCACGTATGCGAGCTCTGGAAACACCATATATTTT.

The rearrangement joins TRBV7-2 to TRBJ1-4, with 7 positions matching TRBD1. The V segment lost 5 bases and the J segment 7 bases; nucleotides outside the gene matches: 10. From germline, CDR1 is SGHTA and CDR2 FQGNSA. This CDR3 has 15 amino acids. DNA for the CDR3: TGTGCCAGCAGCACGATGACAGGGCTAGGTGAAAAACTGTTTTTT. The encoded protein is CASSTMTGLGEKLFF.

This clone turned up a few times. This chain uses TRBV5-1 with TRBJ2-2, with D maybe TRBD2 (6 bases). V lost 7 bases and J 0 bases, leaving 13 bases between the germline ends. From germline, CDR1 is SGHRS and CDR2 YFSETQ. The CDR3 is 15 residues long. This chain's CDR3 is CASCPGVANTGELFF. CDR3 DNA sequence: TGCGCCAGCTGCCCGGGGGTAGCGAACACCGGGGAGCTGTTTTTT.